A single sample is the source of the 7 T cell receptor beta chains below, sequenced in a study of blood T cell repertoires in COVID-19. Assay: immunoSEQ multiplex PCR; the TCRdb copy retains only in-frame clones and omits some. The sample shows about 58,000 clones, 81% of them seen only once. The specimen sequenced was peripheral blood. These receptors all stem from a man in his 60s with COVID-19, enrolled during active disease.

The chain has TRBV18 and TRBJ2-1; 14 nucleotides align to TRBD2. J lost 7 bases, V lost 5 bases, and 10 bases had no gene match. Germline CDR1 KGHSH, CDR2 LQKENI. CDR3 length: 17 amino acids. The CDR3 bases are TGTGCCAGCTCATTCCGACTAGCGGGGGGGCTCGGGAATGAGCAGTTCTTC. It yields the protein CASSFRLAGGLGNEQFF.

This clone was counted only a few times. V gene TRBV19 combines with J gene TRBJ2-7; 8 bases agree with TRBD1. The ends lost 3 bases at V and 3 bases at J; junction bases unmatched: 4. The CDR3 covers 14 residues. Germline CDR1 reads LNHDA; CDR2 reads SQIVND (reference sequence). The CDR3 spells CASSIGTGGYEQYF. For the CDR3, the DNA is TGTGCCAGTAGTATTGGAACAGGGGGCTACGAGCAGTACTTC.

The V and J genes are TRBV6-1 and TRBJ1-5, with TRBD1 as a possible D gene (6 bases). V dropped 2 bases and J dropped 6 bases, with 11 bases sitting between them. CDR3 length: 14 residues. The V gene's germline CDR1 is MNHNS and CDR2 SASEGT. The CDR3 region has the DNA TGTGCCAGCAGTGAATCGGGGGGCTTTCAGCCCCAGCATTTT. It is translated as CASSESGGFQPQHF.

The CDR3 is CASRPFSDEQFF. In nucleotides, the CDR3 is TGTGCCAGCAGGCCCTTTTCGGATGAGCAGTTCTTC. The chain joins TRBV11-2 to TRBJ2-1; D gene uncertain. CDR1 and CDR2 (germline): SGHAT, FQNNGV. CDR3 size: 12 residues. V was shortened by 6 bases and J by 8 bases, with 11 bases between the two germline ends.

V and J are TRBV5-1 and TRBJ1-3, with a weak D call TRBD1 (6 bases). V was shortened by 0 bases and J by 3 bases, with 7 bases between the two germline ends. Germline V CDR1 and CDR2: SGHRS, YFSETQ. CDR3 size: 14 residues. CDR3 nucleotides: TGCGCCAGCAGCTTGGGGGGGCTTGGAAACACCATATATTTT. Protein sequence: CASSLGGLGNTIYF.

The rearrangement uses TRBV19 and TRBJ1-5, with a tentative D call TRBD1 (5 bases). This CDR3 has 15 residues. Looked up from germline, CDR1 is LNHDA and CDR2 is SQIVND (reference sequence). Trimming shortened V by 5 bases and J by 0 bases, and 11 bases separated the two germline ends. CDR3 residues: CASSSFQGSNQPQHF. The CDR3 nucleotides read TGTGCCAGTAGTTCATTTCAGGGTAGCAATCAGCCCCAGCATTTT.

The J gene is TRBJ2-7, the V gene TRBV6-5, with TRBD2 as a possible D gene (5 bases). Germline V gene data show CDR1 as MNHEY and CDR2 as SVGAGI. With 7 bases removed from V and 3 bases from J, the gap between germline ends came to 13 bases. The CDR3 is 13 amino acids. The CDR3 DNA reads TGTGCCAGCACTAACAGCGGAGGCTACGAGCAGTACTTC. Amino acids: CASTNSGGYEQYF.